This T cell receptor beta chain was documented in a study of cytomegalovirus exposure and HLA in healthy donors. Study findings and constraints: Reportedly, diagnosis of cytomegalovirus status by the classifier showed high specificity and sensitivity. Researchers counted some 150 TCR beta chains as cytomegalovirus-associated. Testing in vitro showed a few CMV-associated chains specific for CMV antigens.

The CDR3 has 14 residues. Between the trimmed V and J ends, which lost 4 bases and 1 base, there was a span of 8 bases. Germline V CDR1 and CDR2: SGHRS, YFSETQ. A remark on this clone: The target antigen is unknown.

Donors came from a validation cohort of about 120 subjects, distinct from the first 666-subject cohort. TCRdb keeps only in-frame clones here, not all; method: immunoSEQ multiplex PCR. The sample contains about 78,000 clones, about 95% of which appear only once. The specimen was PBMCs. V usage is TRBV5-1 and J usage is TRBJ2-2; D remains unclear. This receptor was identified in a man younger than 35 in good health and CMV-seropositive. The CDR3 protein is CASSAERNTGELFF. CDR3 sequence (DNA): TGCGCCAGCAGCGCGGAAAGGAACACCGGGGAGCTGTTTTTT.